Sequencing of this T cell receptor (beta chain) was carried out in a study of cytomegalovirus exposure and HLA in healthy donors. Study-wide results and limits: Across all donors, roughly uniform sequencing depth was an assumption of the presence/absence analyses.

13 Jbeta primers and 60 Vbeta primers were used for the PCR. Libraries were prepared by immunoSEQ multiplex PCR; TCRdb keeps only in-frame clonotypes and omits some of them. Altogether approximately 87,000 clones are present, approximately 81% being singletons, with the ten largest covering approximately 4.2%. About this clone: Antigen: not known.

With 5 bases removed from V and 10 bases from J, the gap between germline ends came to 21 bases. The CDR3 covers 14 residues. The germline CDR1 and CDR2 sequences are SGHTA and FQGNSA. Input material: PBMCs. This TCR derives from a woman between 65 and 79 years old in good health and CMV-seropositive. The chain is built from TRBV7-2 and TRBJ2-7, with a weak D call TRBD2 (6 bases). The CDR3 DNA sequence: TGTGCCAGCAGCCTTAGCGGCAGTGGATCCCCCCAGTACTTC. This translates into CASSLSGSGSPQYF.